This entry concerns a single T cell receptor beta chain. The V gene lost 8 bases and the J gene lost 0 bases, with 12 bases spanning the gap. Per the germline V gene, CDR1 is SGHNT and CDR2 is YYREEE (reference sequence). The CDR3 contains 14 residues. TCR beta chains were sequenced at survey level with immunoSEQ. Sequenced by immunoSEQ multiplex PCR; TCRdb stores in-frame clones only, minus some. The data contain about 68,000 clones, roughly 95% of them singletons. The J gene is TRBJ1-3, the V gene TRBV5-4; D might be TRBD1 (5 bases). The receptor was derived from a man aged 40-49 years with rheumatoid arthritis. Sample: PBMCs. CDR3 sequence: CASRDRVSGNTIYF. DNA of the CDR3: TGTGCCAGTAGAGACAGAGTCTCTGGAAACACCATATATTTT.